The clone carrying this T cell receptor (beta chain) was recorded a few times. What it binds is not known. The data stem from a study of T-cell memory formation after mild COVID-19. The study, taken as a whole, reports: Those CD4+ clones that contracted were mainly in CM and EM (CD8+ ones in EMRA). Clones contracting day 15 to 85 were balanced CD4/CD8; later expanders leaned CD4+.

Each CDR3 protein is one row after TCRdb ran MiXCR on the 5' RACE reads. The profile shows 300,000 to 400,000 distinct CDR3 sequences, approximately 15% of them singletons. Sequencing was performed on PBMCs or a T cell subset sorted from them (not recorded which). The clonotype was recovered from a man between 18 and 35 years old who had mild COVID-19 (a few samples of this study predate the infection). Cell type and time point are not known.

The CDR3 loop reads CASSQAGGEQFF. CDR3 nucleotides: TGTGCCAGCAGCCAAGCGGGAGGTGAGCAGTTCTTC. The V call is TRBV7-3, the J call TRBJ2-1; the match to TRBD2 covers 9 bases. Germline V CDR1 and CDR2: SGHTA, FQGTGA. V trimming: 5 bases; J trimming: 9 bases; junction bases outside the gene matches: 2. The CDR3 sequence is 12 residues long.